What follows is one T cell receptor (beta chain) and its context. Its cognate antigen is unknown. Clones were read by immunoSEQ multiplex PCR, and TCRdb kept only the in-frame ones, dropping some. The data contain roughly 160,000 clones, about 90% of them singletons. Germline lookup yields CDR1 SGHRS and CDR2 YFSETQ. The CDR3 sequence is 18 residues long. V lost 4 bases to trimming and J lost 3 bases; unmatched junction nucleotides: 13. This record comes from a study of T cell responses to AZD1222 COVID-19 vaccine. General study points: Among AZD1222 vaccinees, only five or six were seropositive at baseline. Spike was spanned by vaccine-associated CD4 TCRs, with dominance at 160-218 and 743-854.

The chain has TRBV5-1 and TRBJ2-2; TRBD1 agrees at 9 bases. Material: peripheral blood, obtained on day 0 of AZD1222 vaccination. The receptor comes from an adult in good health. The CDR3 DNA reads as TGCGCCAGCAGCCCACTTCTCACCGGGACAGGGTACACCGGGGAGCTGTTTTTT. Amino acids: CASSPLLTGTGYTGELFF.